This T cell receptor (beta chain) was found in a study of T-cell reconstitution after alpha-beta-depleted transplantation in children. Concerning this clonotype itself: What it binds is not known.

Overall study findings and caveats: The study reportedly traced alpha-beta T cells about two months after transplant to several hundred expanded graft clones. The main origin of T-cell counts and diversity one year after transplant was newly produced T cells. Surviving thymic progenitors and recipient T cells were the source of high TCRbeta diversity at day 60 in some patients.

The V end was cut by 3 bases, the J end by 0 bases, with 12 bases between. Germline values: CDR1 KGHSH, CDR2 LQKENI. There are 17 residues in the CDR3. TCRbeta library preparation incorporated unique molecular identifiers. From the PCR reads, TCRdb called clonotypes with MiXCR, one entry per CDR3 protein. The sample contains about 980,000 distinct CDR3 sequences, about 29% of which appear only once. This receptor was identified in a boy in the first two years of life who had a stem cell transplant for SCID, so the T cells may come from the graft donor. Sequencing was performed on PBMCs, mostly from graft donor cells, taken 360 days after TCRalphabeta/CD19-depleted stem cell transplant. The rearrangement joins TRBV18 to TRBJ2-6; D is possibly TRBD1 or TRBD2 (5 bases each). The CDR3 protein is CASSPRDGDSGANVLTF. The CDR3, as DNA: TGTGCCAGCTCACCTCGGGACGGAGACTCTGGGGCCAACGTCCTGACTTTC.